This T cell receptor beta chain derives from a study of shared clonotypes between healthy human individuals. Original methodology: Junction-only sequences without quality scores were provided by ImmunoSEQ, so filtering was different. This table comes from immunoSEQ multiplex PCR, and its TCRdb copy is limited to in-frame clones, with some not included. V and J calls plus clone size are reproduced from that table; the DNA served to infer D and trimming. The sample holds 2 million to 2.5 million clones, roughly 90% seen once. Note on this clone: Its antigen remains unidentified.

Study observations and caveats: The low donor count limited represented genetic and exposure-history diversity.

A CD45RA+ naive subset and a CD45RA-negative memory subset were split from CD4+ cells. Germline loops: CDR1 LNHDA, CDR2 SQIVND (reference sequence). V lost 5 bases, J lost 4 bases, and 10 bases lay in between. This CDR3 is built from 13 residues. The chain uses TRBV19 and TRBJ2-3, with a weak D call TRBD2 (5 bases). The sequence came from a young man in good health. Some clones in this sample may be carry-over from other donors' samples. Source material: naive CD4+ T cells from PBMCs. Indicated subset: CD45RA+ positively selected. Here the CDR3 DNA reads TGTGCCAGTAGTCTTGCGGGTTCAGATACGCAGTATTTT. This sequence encodes CASSLAGSDTQYF. Full variable domain (rest looked up from reference TRBV19 and TRBJ2-3): DGGITQSPKYLFRKEGQNVTLSCEQNLNHDAMYWYRQDPGQGLRLIYYSQIVNDFQKGDIAEGYSVSREKKESFPLTVTSAQKNPTAFYLCASSLAGSDTQYFGPGTRLTVL.